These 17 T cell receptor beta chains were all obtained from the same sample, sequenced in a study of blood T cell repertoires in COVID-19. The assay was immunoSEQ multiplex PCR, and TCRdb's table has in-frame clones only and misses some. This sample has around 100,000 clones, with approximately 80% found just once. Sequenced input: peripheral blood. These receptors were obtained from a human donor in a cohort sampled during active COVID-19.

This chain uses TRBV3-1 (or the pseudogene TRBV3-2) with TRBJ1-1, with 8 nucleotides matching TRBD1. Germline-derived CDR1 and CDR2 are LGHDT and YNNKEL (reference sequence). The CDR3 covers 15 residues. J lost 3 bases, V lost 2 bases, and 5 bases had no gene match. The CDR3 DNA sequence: TGTGCCAGCAGCCAATGGCAGGGGGCGCACACTGAAGCTTTCTTT. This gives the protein CASSQWQGAHTEAFF.

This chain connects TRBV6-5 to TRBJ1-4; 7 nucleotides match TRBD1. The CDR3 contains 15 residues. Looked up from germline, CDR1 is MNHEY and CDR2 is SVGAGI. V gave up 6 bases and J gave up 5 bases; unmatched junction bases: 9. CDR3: CASRTGQVPNEKLFF. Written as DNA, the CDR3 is TGTGCCAGCAGAACCGGACAGGTCCCAAATGAAAAACTGTTTTTT.

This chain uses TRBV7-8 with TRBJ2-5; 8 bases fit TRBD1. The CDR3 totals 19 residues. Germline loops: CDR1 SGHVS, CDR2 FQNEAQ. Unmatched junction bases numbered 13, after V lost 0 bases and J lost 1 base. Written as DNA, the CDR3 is TGTGCCAGCAGCTTAGCGCTCTTTTCGGGCAGGGGGCGCCAAGAGACCCAGTACTTC. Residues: CASSLALFSGRGRQETQYF.

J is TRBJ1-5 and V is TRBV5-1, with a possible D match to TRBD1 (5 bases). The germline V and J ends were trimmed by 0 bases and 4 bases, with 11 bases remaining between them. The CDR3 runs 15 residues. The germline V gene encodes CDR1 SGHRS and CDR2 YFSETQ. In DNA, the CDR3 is TGCGCCAGCAGCTTGGGAACAGGCCTTAATCAGCCCCAGCATTTT. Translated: CASSLGTGLNQPQHF.

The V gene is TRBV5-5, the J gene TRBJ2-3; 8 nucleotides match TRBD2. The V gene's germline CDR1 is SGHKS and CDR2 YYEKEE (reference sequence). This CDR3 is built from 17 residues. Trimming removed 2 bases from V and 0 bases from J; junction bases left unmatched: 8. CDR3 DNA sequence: TGTGCCAGCAGCTTCAGGGTTTCGGGAGGGAGCACAGATACGCAGTATTTT. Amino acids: CASSFRVSGGSTDTQYF. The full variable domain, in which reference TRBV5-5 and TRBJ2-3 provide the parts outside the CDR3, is DAGVTQSPTHLIKTRGQQVTLRCSPISGHKSVSWYQQVLGQGPQFIFQYYEKEERGRGNFPDRFSARQFPNYSSELNVNALLLGDSALYLCASSFRVSGGSTDTQYFGPGTRLTVL.

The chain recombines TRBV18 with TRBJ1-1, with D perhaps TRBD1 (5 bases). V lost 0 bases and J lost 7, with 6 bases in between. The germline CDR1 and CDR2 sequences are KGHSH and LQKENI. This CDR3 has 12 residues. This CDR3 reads CASSPPGLEAFF. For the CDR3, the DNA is TGTGCCAGCTCACCACCGGGACTTGAAGCTTTCTTT.

The CDR3 is CASSPGGRSYEQYF. As DNA, the CDR3 is TGTGCCAGCTCCCCTGGCGGGAGGAGCTACGAGCAGTACTTC. This chain links TRBV18 with TRBJ2-7; TRBD2 agrees at 8 bases. CDR1 is KGHSH, CDR2 LQKENI, per germline. J lost 3 bases, V lost 6 bases, and 7 bases had no gene match. This CDR3 spans 14 amino acids.

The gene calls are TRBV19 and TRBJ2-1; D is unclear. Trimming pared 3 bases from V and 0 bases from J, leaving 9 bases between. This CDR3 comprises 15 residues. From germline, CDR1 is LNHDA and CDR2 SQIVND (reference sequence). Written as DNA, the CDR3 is TGTGCCAGTAGTATCGACTCAAGCTCCTACAATGAGCAGTTCTTC. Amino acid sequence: CASSIDSSSYNEQFF. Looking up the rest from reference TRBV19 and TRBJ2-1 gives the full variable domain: DGGITQSPKYLFRKEGQNVTLSCEQNLNHDAMYWYRQDPGQGLRLIYYSQIVNDFQKGDIAEGYSVSREKKESFPLTVTSAQKNPTAFYLCASSIDSSSYNEQFFGPGTRLTVL.

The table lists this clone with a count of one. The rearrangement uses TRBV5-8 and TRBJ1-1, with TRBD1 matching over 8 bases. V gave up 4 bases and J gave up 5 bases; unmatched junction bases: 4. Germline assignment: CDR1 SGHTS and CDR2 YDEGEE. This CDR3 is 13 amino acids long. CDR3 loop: CASSNRGRTEAFF. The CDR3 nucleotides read TGTGCCAGCAGCAACAGGGGGAGGACTGAAGCTTTCTTT.

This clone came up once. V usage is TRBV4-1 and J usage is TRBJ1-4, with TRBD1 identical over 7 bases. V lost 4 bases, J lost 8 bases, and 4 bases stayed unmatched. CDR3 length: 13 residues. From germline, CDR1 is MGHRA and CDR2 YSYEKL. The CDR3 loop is CASSRGQREKLFF. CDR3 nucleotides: TGCGCCAGCAGCCGGGGACAGCGGGAAAAACTGTTTTTT.

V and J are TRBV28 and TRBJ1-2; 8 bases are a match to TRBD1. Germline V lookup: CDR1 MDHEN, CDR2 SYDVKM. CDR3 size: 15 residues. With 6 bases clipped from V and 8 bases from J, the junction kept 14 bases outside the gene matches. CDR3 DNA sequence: TGTGCCAGCAGCCTAGGAGGGACAGGTCTGTCCGGCTACACCTTC. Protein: CASSLGGTGLSGYTF.

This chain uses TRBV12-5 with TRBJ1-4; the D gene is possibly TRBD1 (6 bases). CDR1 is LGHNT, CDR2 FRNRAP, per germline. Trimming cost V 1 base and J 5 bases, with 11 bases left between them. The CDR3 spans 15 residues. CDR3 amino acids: CASGLGTASNEKLFF. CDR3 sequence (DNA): TGTGCTAGTGGTTTGGGGACAGCATCAAATGAAAAACTGTTTTTT.

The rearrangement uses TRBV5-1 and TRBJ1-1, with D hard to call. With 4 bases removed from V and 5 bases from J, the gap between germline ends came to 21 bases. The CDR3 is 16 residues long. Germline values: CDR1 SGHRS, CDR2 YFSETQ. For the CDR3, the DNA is TGCGCCAGCAGCCACTCCGGAGGCTCGGGAACGACTGAAGCTTTCTTT. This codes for CASSHSGGSGTTEAFF.

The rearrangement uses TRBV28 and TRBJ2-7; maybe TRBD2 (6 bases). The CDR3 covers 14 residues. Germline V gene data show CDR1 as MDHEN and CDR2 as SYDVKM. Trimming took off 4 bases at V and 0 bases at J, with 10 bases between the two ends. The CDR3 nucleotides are TGTGCCAGCAGTTCCGGGGGTCCCTCCTACGAGCAGTACTTC. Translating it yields CASSSGGPSYEQYF.

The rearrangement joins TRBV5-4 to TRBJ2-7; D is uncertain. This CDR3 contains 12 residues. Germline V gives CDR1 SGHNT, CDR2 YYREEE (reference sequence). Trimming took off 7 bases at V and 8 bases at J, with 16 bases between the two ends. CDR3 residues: CASESRGSKQYF. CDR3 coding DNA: TGTGCCAGCGAGTCTCGAGGTTCTAAGCAGTACTTC.

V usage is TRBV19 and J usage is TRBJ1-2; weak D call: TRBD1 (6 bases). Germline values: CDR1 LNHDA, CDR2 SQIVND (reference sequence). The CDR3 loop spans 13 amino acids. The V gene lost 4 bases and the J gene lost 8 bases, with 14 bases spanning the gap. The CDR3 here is CASSTLTGGGYTF. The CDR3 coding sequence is TGTGCCAGTAGTACCCTGACAGGCGGGGGCTACACCTTC. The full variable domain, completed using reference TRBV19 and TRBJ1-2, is DGGITQSPKYLFRKEGQNVTLSCEQNLNHDAMYWYRQDPGQGLRLIYYSQIVNDFQKGDIAEGYSVSREKKESFPLTVTSAQKNPTAFYLCASSTLTGGGYTFGSGTRLTVV.

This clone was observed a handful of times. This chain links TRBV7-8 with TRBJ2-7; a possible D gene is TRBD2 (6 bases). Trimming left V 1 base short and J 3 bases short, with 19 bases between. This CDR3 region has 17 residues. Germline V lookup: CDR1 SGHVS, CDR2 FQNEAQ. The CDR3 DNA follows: TGTGCCAGCAGCTTAGTTCCGGGAGAGGCGATTATCTACGAGCAGTACTTC. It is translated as CASSLVPGEAIIYEQYF.